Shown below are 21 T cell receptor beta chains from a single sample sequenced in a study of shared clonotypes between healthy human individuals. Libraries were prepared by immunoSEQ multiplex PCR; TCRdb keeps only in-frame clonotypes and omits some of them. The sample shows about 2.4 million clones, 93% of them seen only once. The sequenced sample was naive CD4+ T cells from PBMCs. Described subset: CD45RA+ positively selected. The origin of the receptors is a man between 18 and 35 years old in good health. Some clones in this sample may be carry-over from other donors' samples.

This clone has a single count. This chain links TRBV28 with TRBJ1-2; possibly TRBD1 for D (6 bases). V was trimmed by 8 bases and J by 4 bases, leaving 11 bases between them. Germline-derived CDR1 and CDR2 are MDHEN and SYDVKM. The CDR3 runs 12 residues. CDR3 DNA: TGTGCCAGCGGGTACAGGGCCTATGGCTACACCTTC. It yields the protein CASGYRAYGYTF.

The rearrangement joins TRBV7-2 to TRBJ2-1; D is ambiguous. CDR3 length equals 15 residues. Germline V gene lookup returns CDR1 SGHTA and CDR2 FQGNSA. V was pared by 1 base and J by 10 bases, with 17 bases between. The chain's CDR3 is CASSLGLDVSGEQFF. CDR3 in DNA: TGTGCCAGCAGCTTAGGTTTGGACGTCTCTGGGGAGCAGTTCTTC.

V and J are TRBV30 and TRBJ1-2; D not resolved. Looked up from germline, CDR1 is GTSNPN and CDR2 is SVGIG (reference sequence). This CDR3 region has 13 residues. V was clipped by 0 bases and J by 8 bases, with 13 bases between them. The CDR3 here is CAWSVGRIAGYTF. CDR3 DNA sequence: TGTGCCTGGAGTGTAGGTCGGATCGCCGGCTACACCTTC.

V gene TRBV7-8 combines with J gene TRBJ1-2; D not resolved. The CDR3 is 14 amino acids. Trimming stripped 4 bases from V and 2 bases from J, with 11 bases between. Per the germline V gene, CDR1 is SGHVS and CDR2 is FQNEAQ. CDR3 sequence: CASSSVGSNYGYTF. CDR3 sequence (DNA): TGTGCCAGCAGCTCAGTAGGCAGCAACTATGGCTACACCTTC.

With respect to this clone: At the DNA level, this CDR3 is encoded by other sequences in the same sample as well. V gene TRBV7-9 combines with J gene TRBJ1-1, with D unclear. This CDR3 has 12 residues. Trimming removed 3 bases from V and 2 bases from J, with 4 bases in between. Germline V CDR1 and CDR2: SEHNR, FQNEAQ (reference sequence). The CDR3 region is CASSFDNTEAFF. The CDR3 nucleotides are TGTGCCAGCAGCTTCGACAACACTGAAGCTTTCTTT.

This CDR3 is CASREGGVGRVYTGELFF. In nucleotides, the CDR3 is TGTGCCAGCAGAGAAGGGGGTGTCGGGAGGGTTTACACCGGGGAGCTGTTTTTT. The rearrangement joins TRBV28 to TRBJ2-2; 8 nucleotides agree with TRBD2. Germline V gene lookup returns CDR1 MDHEN and CDR2 SYDVKM. Trimming cost V 6 bases and J 3 bases; bases outside gene matches: 15. The CDR3 sequence is 18 residues long.

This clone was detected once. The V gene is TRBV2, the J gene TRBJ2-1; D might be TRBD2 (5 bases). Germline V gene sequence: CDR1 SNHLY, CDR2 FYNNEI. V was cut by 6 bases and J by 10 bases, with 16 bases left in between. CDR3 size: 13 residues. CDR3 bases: TGTGCCAGCAGGTTCTCACTAGGTCTGGAGCAGTTCTTC. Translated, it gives CASRFSLGLEQFF.

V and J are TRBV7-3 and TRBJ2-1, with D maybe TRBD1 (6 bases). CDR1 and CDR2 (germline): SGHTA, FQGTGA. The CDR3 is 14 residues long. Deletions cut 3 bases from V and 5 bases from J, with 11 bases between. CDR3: CASSFDRYDNEQFF. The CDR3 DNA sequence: TGTGCCAGCAGCTTCGACAGGTACGACAATGAGCAGTTCTTC.

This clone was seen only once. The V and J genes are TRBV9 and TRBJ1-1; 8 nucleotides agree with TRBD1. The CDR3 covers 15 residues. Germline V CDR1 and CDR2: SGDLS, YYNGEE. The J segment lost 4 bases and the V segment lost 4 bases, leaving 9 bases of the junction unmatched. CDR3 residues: CASSPQQGGLTEAFF. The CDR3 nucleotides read TGTGCCAGCAGCCCACAACAGGGGGGGCTCACTGAAGCTTTCTTT.

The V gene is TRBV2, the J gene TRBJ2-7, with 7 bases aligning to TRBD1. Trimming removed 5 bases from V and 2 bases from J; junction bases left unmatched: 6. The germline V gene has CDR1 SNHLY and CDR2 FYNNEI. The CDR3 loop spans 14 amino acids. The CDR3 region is CASSRDRDPYEQYF. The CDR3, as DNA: TGTGCCAGCAGTCGAGACAGGGACCCCTACGAGCAGTACTTC. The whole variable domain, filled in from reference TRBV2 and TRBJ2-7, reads EPEVTQTPSHQVTQMGQEVILRCVPISNHLYFYWYRQILGQKVEFLVSFYNNEISEKSEIFDDQFSVERPDGSNFTLKIRSTKLEDSAMYFCASSRDRDPYEQYFGPGTRLTVT.

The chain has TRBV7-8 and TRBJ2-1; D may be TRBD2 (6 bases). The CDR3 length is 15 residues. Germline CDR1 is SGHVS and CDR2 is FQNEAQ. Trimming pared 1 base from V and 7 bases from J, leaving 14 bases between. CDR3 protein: CASSLVPGVYNEQFF. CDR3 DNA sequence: TGTGCCAGCAGCTTAGTCCCGGGGGTCTATAATGAGCAGTTCTTC.

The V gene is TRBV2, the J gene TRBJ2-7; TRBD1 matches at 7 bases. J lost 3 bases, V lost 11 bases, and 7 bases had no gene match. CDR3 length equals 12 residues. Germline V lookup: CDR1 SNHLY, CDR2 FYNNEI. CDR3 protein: CAGMTGLYEQYF. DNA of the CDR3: TGTGCCGGGATGACAGGGCTCTACGAGCAGTACTTC.

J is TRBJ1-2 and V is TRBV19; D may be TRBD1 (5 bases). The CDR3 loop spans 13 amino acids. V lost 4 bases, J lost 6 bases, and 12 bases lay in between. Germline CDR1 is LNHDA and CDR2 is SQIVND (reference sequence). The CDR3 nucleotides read TGTGCCAGTAGTACGGACAAGCCGAATGGCTACACCTTC. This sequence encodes CASSTDKPNGYTF.

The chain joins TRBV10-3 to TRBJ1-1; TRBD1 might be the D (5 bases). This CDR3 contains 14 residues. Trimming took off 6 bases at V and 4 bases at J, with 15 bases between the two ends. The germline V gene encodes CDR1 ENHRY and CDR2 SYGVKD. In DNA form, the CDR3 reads TGTGCCATCAGCCCCCCAGGGCCGGGCACTGAAGCTTTCTTT. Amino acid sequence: CAISPPGPGTEAFF.

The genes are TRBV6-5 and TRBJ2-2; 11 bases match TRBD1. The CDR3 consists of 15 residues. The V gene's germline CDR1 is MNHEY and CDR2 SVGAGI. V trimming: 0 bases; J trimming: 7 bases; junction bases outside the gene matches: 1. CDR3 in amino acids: CASSYSDRGRGELFF. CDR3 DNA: TGTGCCAGCAGTTACTCGGACAGGGGGCGCGGGGAGCTGTTTTTT.

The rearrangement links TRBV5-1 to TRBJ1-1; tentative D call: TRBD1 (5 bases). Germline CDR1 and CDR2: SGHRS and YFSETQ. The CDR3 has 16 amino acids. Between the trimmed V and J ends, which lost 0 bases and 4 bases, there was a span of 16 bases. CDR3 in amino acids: CASSLVGGEGLTEAFF. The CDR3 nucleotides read TGCGCCAGCAGCTTGGTGGGAGGGGAAGGACTCACTGAAGCTTTCTTT.

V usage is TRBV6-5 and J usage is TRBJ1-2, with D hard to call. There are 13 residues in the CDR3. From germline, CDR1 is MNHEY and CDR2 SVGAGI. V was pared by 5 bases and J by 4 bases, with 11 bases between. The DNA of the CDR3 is TGTGCCAGCAGTGAGGACCGTCGCTATGGCTACACCTTC. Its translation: CASSEDRRYGYTF.

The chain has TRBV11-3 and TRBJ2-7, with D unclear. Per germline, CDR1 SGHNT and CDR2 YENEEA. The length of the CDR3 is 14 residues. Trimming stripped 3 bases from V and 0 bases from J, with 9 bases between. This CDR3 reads CASSFRSISYEQYF. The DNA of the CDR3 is TGTGCCAGCAGCTTCCGGAGTATCTCCTACGAGCAGTACTTC.

The CDR3 DNA sequence: TGTGCCAGCAGTGAAGCACGGGGTAAGGATCAGCCCCAGCATTTT. Its protein product is CASSEARGKDQPQHF. The gene calls are TRBV2 and TRBJ1-5; D not certain. Germline CDR1 and CDR2: SNHLY and FYNNEI. V shed 0 bases and J shed 5 bases, with 11 bases lying between them. This CDR3 spans 15 amino acids.

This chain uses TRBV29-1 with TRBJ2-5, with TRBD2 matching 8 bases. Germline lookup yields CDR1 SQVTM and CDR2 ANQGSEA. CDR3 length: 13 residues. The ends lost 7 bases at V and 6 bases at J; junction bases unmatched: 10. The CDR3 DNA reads TGCAGCGCTGTGGACGGGAGGGGAAAGACCCAGTACTTC. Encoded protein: CSAVDGRGKTQYF.

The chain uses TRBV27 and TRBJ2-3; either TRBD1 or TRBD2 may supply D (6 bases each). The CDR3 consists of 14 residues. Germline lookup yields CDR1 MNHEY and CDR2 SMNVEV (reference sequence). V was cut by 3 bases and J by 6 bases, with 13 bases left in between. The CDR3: CASSFWGASDTQYF. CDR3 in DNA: TGTGCCAGCAGTTTCTGGGGGGCGTCCGATACGCAGTATTTT.